This T cell receptor beta chain is drawn from a study of shared clonotypes between healthy human individuals. Looking at the study overall: Each donor's CD8 memory used one plate, CD8 naive two, each CD4 subset three.

V was shortened by 0 bases and J by 6 bases, with 15 bases between the two germline ends. There are 14 residues in the CDR3. Germline CDR1 and CDR2: GTSNPN and SVGIG (reference sequence). For each subset, genomic DNA was distributed in equal portions over several immunoSEQ plates. As originally analysed: Filtering differed because ImmunoSEQ produced junction-only sequences that carried no quality scores. TCRdb's copy holds only in-frame clones and misses some; the assay was immunoSEQ multiplex PCR. V, J and clone size were drawn from that table, and D and trimming were deduced from the DNA. The repertoire has roughly 76,000 clones, 50% to 70% of them found once; the top ten carry roughly half. Study-level points and caveats: Generally, naive subsets came out with larger estimated richness than memory subsets.

With regard to this clone: Its antigen is still unknown.

The genes are TRBV30 and TRBJ2-7; tentatively, D is TRBD1 (6 bases). This clonotype was sampled from a man aged 25-40 years in good health. Specimen: memory CD8+ T cells sorted from blood. Subset: CD45RO+ cells pooled with CCR7-negative TemRA cells. This CDR3 reads CAWSVGRGRAEQYF. CDR3 sequence (DNA): TGTGCCTGGAGTGTAGGCAGGGGCAGGGCCGAGCAGTACTTC.